The T cell receptor beta chain described here comes from a study of response to subunit inactivated influenza vaccine. This clonotype showed up just a few times. The antigen is undetermined. Findings and limits, study-wide: Each seasonal influenza vaccination, the authors suggested, recruits few new T cells.

A single record per CDR3 protein comes from TCRdb applying MiXCR to the RT-PCR reads. The data contain 200,000 to 300,000 distinct CDR3 sequences, 10% to 15% of them singletons. Trimming took off 6 bases at V and 4 bases at J, with 9 bases between the two ends. The CDR3 extends over 11 amino acids. The V gene's germline CDR1 is DFQATT and CDR2 SNEGSKA (reference sequence). The starting material was non-naive T cells sorted from PBMCs, obtained approximately 15 days before vaccination. The chain employs TRBV20-1 and TRBJ1-2; D not certain. The TCR was taken from a man in his fifties or sixties who received an inactivated influenza vaccine. The CDR3 here is CSAPGFYGYTF. The CDR3 DNA follows: TGCAGTGCCCCGGGGTTCTATGGCTACACCTTC.